This TCR beta chain is drawn from a study of chemoradiotherapy in HPV16-positive cancers. The CDR3 extends over 16 amino acids. Trimming stripped 0 bases from V and 1 base from J, with 12 bases between. Germline values: CDR1 SGHDT, CDR2 YYEEEE. TCRdb keeps only in-frame clones here, not all; method: immunoSEQ multiplex PCR. This table has about 5,000 clones, roughly three quarters appearing once. The sequence came from a human donor with HPV-associated anogenital cancer. The chain employs TRBV5-6 and TRBJ2-3; perhaps TRBD2 as D (7 bases). The sequencing here drew on tumor tissue, taken from a patient who underwent chemoradiotherapy. CDR3 in DNA: TGTGCCAGCAGCTTGGGCGGGGGCGCTGGCACAGATACGCAGTATTTT. Encoded protein: CASSLGGGAGTDTQYF.